This TCR beta chain came from a study of blood T cell repertoires in COVID-19. The method was immunoSEQ multiplex PCR; TCRdb's version includes in-frame clones alone and lacks a portion of them. Among about 190,000 clones listed, around 80% were seen once. CDR3 length: 14 residues. V lost 5 bases, J lost 4 bases, and 13 bases lay in between. CDR1 is MNHEY and CDR2 is SMNVEV in the germline V gene (reference sequence). Material: peripheral blood. The V call is TRBV27, the J call TRBJ2-3; D call uncertain. This TCR derives from an elderly woman with COVID-19, enrolled during active disease. CDR3 coding DNA: TGTGCCAGCAGTCAATTGTATCAGGCAGATACGCAGTATTTT. It translates to CASSQLYQADTQYF.